What follows describes a single T cell receptor beta chain. The antigen is unknown. Looked up from germline, CDR1 is SGHAT and CDR2 is FQNNGV. Trimming stripped 1 base from V and 2 bases from J, with 6 bases between. The length of the CDR3 is 13 residues. TCR cDNA was made by 5'RACE template switching, adding a universal primer site and UMIs. TCRdb reanalysed the 5' RACE reads using MiXCR and keeps one entry per CDR3 protein. The sample has about 430,000 distinct CDR3 sequences, over 15% seen once. This specimen belongs to a study of T cells after yellow fever vaccination. Study-level points and caveats: The secondary response peaked faster, at day 5 versus 15, but was weaker. The study re-detected most primary-vaccination clones after the booster (approximately 96% CD4, roughly 90% CD8).

This specimen consisted of PBMCs, obtained before the yellow fever booster vaccination. The receptor comes from a man aged 18 to 29 who received the YFV17D yellow fever vaccine. The V gene is TRBV11-2, the J gene TRBJ2-7; no clear D. CDR3 protein: CASSLGRPYEQYV. The CDR3 DNA is TGTGCCAGCAGCTTAGGGCGGCCCTACGAGCAGTACGTC.